The rows below give T cell receptor beta chains drawn from one sample of a study of blood T cell repertoires in COVID-19. TCRdb's table, derived via immunoSEQ multiplex PCR, lists solely in-frame clones and lacks some. Altogether over 150,000 clones are present, around 84% being singletons, with the ten largest covering 0.45% to 0.6%. The sequenced sample consisted of peripheral blood. The receptors stem from a man between 60 and 75 years old with COVID-19, enrolled during active disease. CDR3s include the opening cysteine and the closing phenylalanine or tryptophan. D genes are given only for firm matches. Clone size is stated in some rows and not others, as once, few, many or a class when expanded.

clone_size | j_call | v_call | cdr3_length | d_call | cdr3_nt | cdr3_aa
few | TRBJ2-2 | TRBV14 | 13 | . | TGTGCCAGCAGGCTACAGGATTACGGGGAGCTGTTTTTT | CASRLQDYGELFF
. | TRBJ1-5 | TRBV6-5 | 15 | TRBD1 | TGTGCCAGCAGCTCCACAGGGGGCGGCAATCAGCCCCAGCATTTT | CASSSTGGGNQPQHF
. | TRBJ1-6 | TRBV19 | 17 | TRBD1 | TGTGCCAGTAGTACCCTCCTAACCGGGACAGTAAATTCACCCCTCCACTTT | CASSTLLTGTVNSPLHF
. | TRBJ1-5 | TRBV7-6 | 14 | TRBD1 | TGTGCCAGCAGCTCGACAGGGTCGGATCAGCCCCAGCATTTT | CASSSTGSDQPQHF
. | TRBJ2-7 | TRBV7-2 | 17 | TRBD1 | TGTGCCAGCAGCTTACGCCCCTCCGGGACAGGGGCCCACGAGCAGTACTTC | CASSLRPSGTGAHEQYF
. | TRBJ1-4 | TRBV7-9 | 14 | . | TGTGCCAGCAGAGAAACAGGAGTCAGTGAAAAACTGTTTTTT | CASRETGVSEKLFF
. | TRBJ2-7 | TRBV5-5 | 15 | TRBD1 | TGTGCCAGCCAACTATCCAGGACAGGGCCTCACGAGCAGTACTTC | CASQLSRTGPHEQYF
. | TRBJ2-5 | TRBV7-3 | 14 | . | TGTGCCAGCAGCCCCCAGGGGGGTCAAGAGACCCAGTACTTC | CASSPQGGQETQYF
. | TRBJ1-2 | TRBV2 | 14 | TRBD1 | TGTGCCAGCAGTAACAGGGGGCGCAGTGGTGGCTACACCTTC | CASSNRGRSGGYTF
. | TRBJ1-2 | TRBV27 | 14 | . | TGTGCCAGCAGTGAAAGAGATCGTAACTATGGCTACACCTTC | CASSERDRNYGYTF
. | TRBJ2-1 | TRBV12-1 | 15 | . | TGTGCCAGCAGCGCCAGCGCTTTTTTCGCCAATGAGCAGTTCTTC | CASSASAFFANEQFF
. | TRBJ1-1 | TRBV19 | 11 | . | TGTGCCAGTATATCGGTTGCTGAAGCTTTCTTT | CASISVAEAFF
. | TRBJ1-6 | TRBV6-5 | 14 | . | TGTGCCAGCAGCCCCCTAGGGGGACGGTCACCCCTCCACTTT | CASSPLGGRSPLHF
. | TRBJ2-2 | TRBV28 | 15 | . | TGTGCCAGCAGTAGAGGGTCAGCGAACACCGGGGAGCTGTTTTTT | CASSRGSANTGELFF
. | TRBJ2-2 | TRBV19 | 13 | . | TGTGCCAGTAGTTTTCAGAACACCGGGGAGCTGTTTTTT | CASSFQNTGELFF
. | TRBJ2-3 | TRBV5-6 | 16 | . | TGTGCCAGCAGCGCGGAGACAGGCGTAGGCACAGATACGCAGTATTTT | CASSAETGVGTDTQYF
once | TRBJ2-3 | TRBV25-1 | 17 | . | TGTGCCAGCAGTGAAAAGGTCTACAGGAGGGGCACAGATACGCAGTATTTT | CASSEKVYRRGTDTQYF
. | TRBJ2-3 | TRBV5-1 | 15 | . | TGCGCCAGCAGCTTGGCTCTAGGTATGGTGGATACGCAGTATTTT | CASSLALGMVDTQYF
. | TRBJ1-2 | TRBV28 | 11 | . | TGTGCCAGCAGTTTATCGCGGGTCTCCACCTTC | CASSLSRVSTF
. | TRBJ2-1 | TRBV18 | 16 | TRBD1 | TGTGCCAGCTCACTAGCCCAGGGGGCAATATACAATGAGCAGTTCTTC | CASSLAQGAIYNEQFF
. | TRBJ2-5 | TRBV7-2 | 15 | TRBD2 | TGTGCCAGCAGCTTAGATGGGGGGGGTATAGAGACCCAGTACTTC | CASSLDGGGIETQYF
. | TRBJ1-1 | TRBV6-4 | 14 | . | TGTGCCAGCAGCACCGACCCAACGGGTACTGAAGCTTTCTTT | CASSTDPTGTEAFF
. | TRBJ1-3 | TRBV28 | 13 | TRBD1 | TGTGCCAGCAGGCGGACAGGGGGAAACACCATATATTTT | CASRRTGGNTIYF
. | TRBJ2-3 | TRBV6-2/TRBV6-3 | 16 | . | TGTGCCAGCAGCGGATTCGGGAACGTTAGAACAGATACGCAGTATTTT | CASSGFGNVRTDTQYF
. | TRBJ2-1 | TRBV5-1 | 16 | TRBD1 | TGCGCCAGCCAAGACAGGGGACGAAGCTCCTACAATGAGCAGTTCTTC | CASQDRGRSSYNEQFF
. | TRBJ1-2 | TRBV7-2 | 14 | . | TGTGCCAGCAGCTTAGGAGCTGAGAGCTATGGCTACACCTTC | CASSLGAESYGYTF
. | TRBJ1-1 | TRBV6-5 | 13 | . | TGTGCCAGCAGTTACGAGATGAACACTGAAGCTTTCTTT | CASSYEMNTEAFF
. | TRBJ2-2 | TRBV9 | 15 | TRBD2 | TGTGCCAGCAGCGTAGGCGGGGGTAACACCGGGGAGCTGTTTTTT | CASSVGGGNTGELFF
. | TRBJ2-1 | TRBV7-8 | 18 | TRBD2 | TGTGCCAGCAGCTTAGACATCAGCGGGAGAAGGCGGAGTGATGAGCAGTTCTTC | CASSLDISGRRRSDEQFF
. | TRBJ2-5 | TRBV7-2 | 16 | . | TGTGCCAGCAGCCGTACCGGCGGGAACCCGCAAGAGACCCAGTACTTC | CASSRTGGNPQETQYF
few | TRBJ1-5 | TRBV6-6 | 15 | . | TGTGCCAGCAGTTACGAGGCAGCGAGCAATCAGCCCCAGCATTTT | CASSYEAASNQPQHF
. | TRBJ1-1 | TRBV7-9 | 13 | . | TGTGCCAGCAGCTCCCGCCGGGGGACTGAAGCTTTCTTT | CASSSRRGTEAFF
few | TRBJ2-5 | TRBV13 | 15 | . | TGTGCCAGCAGCTCCCCTCGAGGGCAGCCAGAGACCCAGTACTTC | CASSSPRGQPETQYF
. | TRBJ1-4 | TRBV6-2/TRBV6-3 | 16 | . | TGTGCCAGCAGTGACCGGAGCACGACAACTAATGAAAAACTGTTTTTT | CASSDRSTTTNEKLFF
few | TRBJ1-2 | TRBV25-1 | 15 | . | TGTGCCAGCAGTGGAAATACTATTTTTAACTATGGCTACACCTTC | CASSGNTIFNYGYTF
. | TRBJ2-5 | TRBV11-2 | 14 | . | TGTGCCAGCAGCCCAGGAGGGTCCCAAGAGACCCAGTACTTC | CASSPGGSQETQYF
. | TRBJ1-4 | TRBV3-1/TRBV3-2 | 15 | TRBD1 | TGTGCCAGCAGCCCTCGCGACAGGGGGCAAGGAAAACTGTTTTTT | CASSPRDRGQGKLFF
. | TRBJ2-2 | TRBV19 | 15 | . | TGTGCCAGTAGGAGGACAGGAGGGTACGCCGGGGAGCTGTTTTTT | CASRRTGGYAGELFF
. | TRBJ2-7 | TRBV15 | 16 | TRBD2 | TGTGCCACCAGCAGAGATCTGAGCGGGAGTCGGTACGAGCAGTACTTC | CATSRDLSGSRYEQYF
. | TRBJ2-7 | TRBV18 | 16 | TRBD1 | TGTGCCAGCTCACTCGCTGCAGGGGGCGCGGTGTACGAGCAGTACTTC | CASSLAAGGAVYEQYF
. | TRBJ1-1 | TRBV7-2 | 16 | . | TGTGCCAGCAGCTTAGCCCCCGGTCAGGGGTCGTCTGAAGCTTTCTTT | CASSLAPGQGSSEAFF
once | TRBJ1-1 | TRBV28 | 14 | TRBD1 | TGTGCCAGCAGTTTAGGACAGGCTAACACTGAAGCTTTCTTT | CASSLGQANTEAFF
. | TRBJ2-5 | TRBV9 | 16 | . | TGTGCCAGCAGCCTGCGAGGGCTAGCGATTGGCGAGACCCAGTACTTC | CASSLRGLAIGETQYF
. | TRBJ1-6 | TRBV5-1 | 17 | TRBD1 | TGCGCCAGCAGCTTGTGGGTGAGGGGACAGCTCAATTCACCCCTCCACTTT | CASSLWVRGQLNSPLHF
. | TRBJ1-2 | TRBV19 | 14 | . | TGTGCCAGTGAGGGAGGGAACTTTAACTATGGCTACACCTTC | CASEGGNFNYGYTF
. | TRBJ2-3 | TRBV5-4 | 15 | TRBD2 | TGTGCCAGCAGCTCCAATAGCGGGAAGATAGATACGCAGTATTTT | CASSSNSGKIDTQYF
. | TRBJ2-3 | TRBV6-5 | 13 | . | TGTGCCAGCAGGCTGACTGACACAGATACGCAGTATTTT | CASRLTDTDTQYF
. | TRBJ2-1 | TRBV9 | 15 | TRBD2 | TGTGCCAGCAGCGCTCTAGCGGGCTCCTACAATGAGCAGTTCTTC | CASSALAGSYNEQFF
. | TRBJ1-1 | TRBV2 | 12 | TRBD1 | TGTGCCAGCAGTGAAAGCACAGGGGCAGCTTTCTTT | CASSESTGAAFF
. | TRBJ1-2 | TRBV19 | 14 | . | TGTGCCAGTAGTATAGGCGGCAGGGGCAACGGCTACACCTTC | CASSIGGRGNGYTF
. | TRBJ2-1 | TRBV27 | 17 | TRBD2 | TGTGCCAGCACTTCGTCTACTAGCGGGAGACAATCATTGGAGCAGTTCTTC | CASTSSTSGRQSLEQFF
. | TRBJ2-5 | TRBV5-4 | 15 | TRBD1 | TGTGCCAGCAGCTTAGCAACAGGGGGTGAAGAGACCCAGTACTTC | CASSLATGGEETQYF
. | TRBJ2-1 | TRBV6-2/TRBV6-3 | 13 | . | TGTGCCAGCAGTTACTCGGTAGTGAATGAGCAGTTCTTC | CASSYSVVNEQFF
. | TRBJ1-4 | TRBV3-1/TRBV3-2 | 17 | . | TGTGCCAGCAGCCTCGGTCTTACGGGGGGCTGGAGTGAAAAACTGTTTTTT | CASSLGLTGGWSEKLFF
. | TRBJ2-5 | TRBV28 | 19 | . | TGTGCCAGCAGTTTGTACAGCTCGGTGGTGGTTGCCATTCAAGAGACCCAGTACTTC | CASSLYSSVVVAIQETQYF
. | TRBJ1-6 | TRBV13 | 16 | TRBD1 | TGTGCCAGCAGCTTGAGAAGGACAGGGTATAATTCACCCCTCCACTTT | CASSLRRTGYNSPLHF
. | TRBJ1-1 | TRBV27 | 13 | . | TGTGCCAGCAAAAAAAACATGAACACTGAAGCTTTCTTT | CASKKNMNTEAFF
few | TRBJ1-2 | TRBV7-2 | 13 | . | TGTGCCAGCAGCGTGTCTGCTAACTATGGCTACACCTTC | CASSVSANYGYTF
. | TRBJ2-7 | TRBV12-5 | 12 | . | TGTGCTAGTGGTTTGGCCAGTGGGGGCTCGTACTTC | CASGLASGGSYF